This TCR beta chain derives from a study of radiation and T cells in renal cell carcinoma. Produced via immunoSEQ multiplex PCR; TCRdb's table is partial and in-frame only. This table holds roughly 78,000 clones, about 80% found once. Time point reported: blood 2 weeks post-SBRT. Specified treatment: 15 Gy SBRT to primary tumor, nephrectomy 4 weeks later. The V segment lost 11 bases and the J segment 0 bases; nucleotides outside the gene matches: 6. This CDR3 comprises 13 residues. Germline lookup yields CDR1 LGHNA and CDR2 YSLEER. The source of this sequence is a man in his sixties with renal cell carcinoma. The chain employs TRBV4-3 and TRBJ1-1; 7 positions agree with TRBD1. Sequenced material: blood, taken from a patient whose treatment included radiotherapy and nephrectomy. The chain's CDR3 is CAAGRGMNTEAFF. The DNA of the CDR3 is TGCGCCGCCGGCAGGGGGATGAACACTGAAGCTTTCTTT.